One and the same sample provided the 3 T cell receptor beta chains below, sequenced in a study of blood T cells in healthy people across ages. A second PCR, run for roughly 6 to 11 cycles, used a sample-barcoded 5' primer plus a J-beta primer mix. MiXCR was run by TCRdb on the 5' RACE reads, yielding one entry per CDR3 protein. Of around 1,100,000 distinct CDR3 sequences in the sample, under 40% were seen once. Sequenced input: blood. These receptors originate from a man between 18 and 35 years old in good health.

This clonotype has a count of ten or more. This chain uses TRBV10-3 with TRBJ2-1; D possibly corresponds to TRBD1 (5 bases). The germline V and J ends were trimmed by 4 bases and 4 bases, with 14 bases remaining between them. CDR1 is ENHRY, CDR2 SYGVKD, per germline. The CDR3 has 15 residues. CDR3 DNA: TGTGCCATCAGTGGTCGCCAGGGTGATTACAATGAGCAGTTCTTC. Encoded protein: CAISGRQGDYNEQFF.

The CDR3 coding sequence is TGTGCCAGCAGACGCTGGGACAGGGCAACCGGGGAGCTGTTTTTT. Translating it yields CASRRWDRATGELFF. V usage is TRBV3-1 and J usage is TRBJ2-2; 9 bases line up with TRBD1. Trimming cost V 6 bases and J 5 bases; bases outside gene matches: 7. Looked up from germline, CDR1 is LGHDT and CDR2 is YNNKEL (reference sequence). The CDR3 contains 15 residues. Full variable domain (missing parts from reference TRBV3-1 and TRBJ2-2): DTAVSQTPKYLVTQMGNDKSIKCEQNLGHDTMYWYKQDSKKFLKIMFSYNNKELIINETVPNRFSPKSPDKAHLNLHINSLELGDSAVYFCASRRWDRATGELFFGEGSRLTVL.

The V call is TRBV27, the J call TRBJ1-5; unclear D gene. CDR1 and CDR2 from the germline V gene are MNHEY and SMNVEV (reference sequence). The CDR3 is 14 residues long. Trimming removed 0 bases from V and 10 bases from J, with 13 bases in between. CDR3 amino acids: CASSLSTGSGPQHF. DNA of the CDR3: TGTGCCAGCAGTTTATCCACGGGGTCCGGACCCCAGCATTTT.